Below, one T cell receptor beta chain is given with its context. TCRdb keeps only in-frame clones here, not all; method: immunoSEQ multiplex PCR. Of over 95,000 clones listed, roughly 76% were seen once; the top ten hold 8% to 13%. This CDR3 comprises 12 residues. Germline-derived CDR1 and CDR2 are MNHEY and SVGAGI. With V trimmed by 8 bases and J by 9 bases, 6 bases remained unmatched. The data originate from a study of blood T cell repertoires in COVID-19. The V call is TRBV6-5, the J call TRBJ1-5; the match to TRBD1 covers 8 bases. The TCR originated in a human donor in a cohort sampled during active COVID-19. Input material: peripheral blood. CDR3 sequence reads: CASLGQGGPQHF. CDR3 DNA: TGTGCCAGCCTTGGACAGGGTGGGCCCCAGCATTTT.